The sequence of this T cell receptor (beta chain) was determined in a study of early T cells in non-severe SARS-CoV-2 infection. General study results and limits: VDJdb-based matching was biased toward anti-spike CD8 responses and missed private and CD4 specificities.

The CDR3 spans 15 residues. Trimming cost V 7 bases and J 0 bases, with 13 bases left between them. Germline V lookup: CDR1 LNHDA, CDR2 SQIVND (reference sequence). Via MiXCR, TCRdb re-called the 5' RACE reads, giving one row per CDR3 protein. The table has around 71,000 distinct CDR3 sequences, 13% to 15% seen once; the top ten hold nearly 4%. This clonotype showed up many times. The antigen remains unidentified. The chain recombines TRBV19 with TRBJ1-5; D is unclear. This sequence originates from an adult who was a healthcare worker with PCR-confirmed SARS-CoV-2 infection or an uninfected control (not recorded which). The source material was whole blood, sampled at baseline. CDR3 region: CASTLGLPSNQPQHF. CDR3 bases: TGTGCCAGTACCCTCGGACTACCTAGCAATCAGCCCCAGCATTTT. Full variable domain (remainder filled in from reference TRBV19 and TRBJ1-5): DGGITQSPKYLFRKEGQNVTLSCEQNLNHDAMYWYRQDPGQGLRLIYYSQIVNDFQKGDIAEGYSVSREKKESFPLTVTSAQKNPTAFYLCASTLGLPSNQPQHFGDGTRLSIL.